The 10 T cell receptor beta chains in this list originate from one sample, sequenced in a study of T cells after yellow fever vaccination. TCRdb itself ran the 5' RACE reads through MiXCR, one entry per CDR3 protein. Found here are over 300,000 distinct CDR3 sequences, more than 3% of them singletons; the top ten hold around 20%. The source was PBMCs, collected on the day of the yellow fever booster vaccination. The source is a man aged 18 to 29 who received the YFV17D yellow fever vaccine.

This clonotype was recorded many times. The rearrangement joins TRBV20-1 to TRBJ2-3; no clear D. V was clipped by 3 bases and J by 1 base, with 8 bases between them. Per the germline V gene, CDR1 is DFQATT and CDR2 is SNEGSKA (reference sequence). The CDR3 has 13 residues. Here the CDR3 DNA reads TGCAGTGCTAGGTACCAAGGCACAGATACGCAGTATTTT. Protein product: CSARYQGTDTQYF.

This clonotype was seen at least ten times. The chain combines TRBV5-5 with TRBJ2-1; 8 nucleotides match TRBD2. The CDR3 is 14 residues long. Per the germline V gene, CDR1 is SGHKS and CDR2 is YYEKEE (reference sequence). V dropped 3 bases and J dropped 6; count of bases not matched to a gene: 5. The CDR3 loop is CASSSTRGGNEQFF. As DNA, the CDR3 is TGTGCCAGCAGCTCAACCCGGGGGGGCAATGAGCAGTTCTTC.

This clonotype appeared a few times. The chain uses TRBV5-1 and TRBJ1-1; D remains unclear. Trimming shortened V by 6 bases and J by 3 bases, and 9 bases separated the two germline ends. Per the germline V gene, CDR1 is SGHRS and CDR2 is YFSETQ. This CDR3 is built from 12 residues. Here the CDR3 reads CASNGEHTEAFF. In DNA form, the CDR3 reads TGCGCCAGCAATGGGGAACACACTGAAGCTTTCTTT.

This clonotype was seen ten or more times. The genes are TRBV29-1 and TRBJ2-5, with a weak D call TRBD2 (5 bases). The CDR3 length is 12 residues. Per germline, CDR1 SQVTM and CDR2 ANQGSEA. Trimming removed 5 bases at V and 5 bases at J, with 12 bases between. The CDR3 is CSVSSRVETQYF. The CDR3 region has the DNA TGCAGCGTTAGTTCGCGGGTTGAGACCCAGTACTTC.

This clonotype showed up many times. The chain couples TRBV7-3 to TRBJ2-1; 10 positions match TRBD2. In germline, CDR1 is SGHTA, CDR2 FQGTGA. With 2 bases clipped from V and 9 bases from J, the junction kept 7 bases outside the gene matches. The CDR3 extends over 15 amino acids. The chain's CDR3 is CASSLGSGGAREQFF. CDR3 nucleotide sequence: TGTGCCAGCAGCTTAGGAAGCGGGGGGGCCCGTGAGCAGTTCTTC.

This clonotype was counted many times. The V call is TRBV10-3, the J call TRBJ2-5; D unclear. CDR3 length equals 14 residues. Trimming took 3 bases from V and 5 from J, leaving 13 bases between them. Germline values: CDR1 ENHRY, CDR2 SYGVKD. CDR3 sequence reads: CAISDLQEEETQYF. DNA for the CDR3: TGTGCCATCAGTGACCTCCAAGAAGAGGAGACCCAGTACTTC.

This clonotype occurred a few times. The gene calls are TRBV6-5 and TRBJ2-5, with 8 bases aligning to TRBD2. Germline CDR1 MNHEY, CDR2 SVGAGI. The ends lost 0 bases at V and 5 bases at J; junction bases unmatched: 11. This CDR3 is built from 17 residues. CDR3 nucleotides: TGTGCCAGCAGTTACTCTTTCGGCGGGGGGATGTGGGAGACCCAGTACTTC. Amino acids: CASSYSFGGGMWETQYF.

The chain recombines TRBV7-2 with TRBJ2-3, with a weak D call TRBD1 (6 bases). The ends were cut back, 4 bases at V and 4 bases at J, with 9 bases in the middle. The CDR3 consists of 13 residues. CDR1 is SGHTA and CDR2 is FQGNSA in the germline V gene. This chain's CDR3 is CASSWTVPDTQYF. CDR3 nucleotide sequence: TGTGCCAGCAGCTGGACAGTCCCAGATACGCAGTATTTT.

This clonotype has ten or more counts. The J gene is TRBJ1-3, the V gene TRBV10-3; TRBD1 aligns across 7 bases. J was trimmed by 3 bases and V by 10 bases; bases with no gene match: 6. The germline CDR1 and CDR2 sequences are ENHRY and SYGVKD. The CDR3 sequence is 13 residues long. CDR3 loop: CASFTGDGNTIYF. The CDR3 nucleotides read TGTGCCAGCTTTACAGGGGATGGAAACACCATATATTTT.

This clonotype was seen only a few times. The DNA of the CDR3 is TGCGCCAGCAGCTTACACAGGGGCTATGAGCAGTTCTTC. It encodes CASSLHRGYEQFF. The chain is built from TRBV5-1 and TRBJ2-1, with TRBD1 identical over 7 bases. Germline CDR1 and CDR2: SGHRS and YFSETQ. The CDR3 loop spans 13 amino acids. V shed 2 bases, J shed 8 bases, and the junction held 4 bases outside the gene matches. The whole variable domain, remainder taken from reference TRBV5-1 and TRBJ2-1, is KAGVTQTPRYLIKTRGQQVTLSCSPISGHRSVSWYQQTPGQGLQFLFEYFSETQRNKGNFPGRFSGRQFSNSRSEMNVSTLELGDSALYLCASSLHRGYEQFFGPGTRLTVL.